This T cell receptor beta chain was sequenced for a study of identical twins. Study results and caveats: Less excess twin sharing appeared in beta out-of-frame sequences.

The CDR3 spans 16 residues. V dropped 0 bases and J dropped 7 bases, with 19 bases sitting between them. Germline V gene sequence: CDR1 DFQATT, CDR2 SNEGSKA (reference sequence). Note on this clonotype: What it recognizes is unknown.

TCRdb passed the 5' RACE reads through MiXCR, listing each CDR3 protein once. The sample holds about 890,000 distinct CDR3 sequences; 10% to 15% are singletons and the top ten take around 1.5%. These data were likewise used in another study, on yellow fever vaccine responses in identical twins. According to that study: On the reported evidence, twins' vaccine T cell responses seemed partly convergent and partly personalized.

V is TRBV20-1 and J is TRBJ2-1; D may be TRBD2 (5 bases). The sample comprised PBMCs. The sequence was collected from a woman under 30 in good health. The CDR3 coding sequence is TGCAGTGCTAGAGATCCTAGCTCCGCTGTAAGGAATGAGCAGTTCTTC. This sequence encodes CSARDPSSAVRNEQFF.